Shown below are 29 T cell receptor beta chains from a single sample sequenced in a study of blood T cell repertoires in COVID-19. Here immunoSEQ multiplex PCR was the method, and the copy in TCRdb shows in-frame clones only, minus some. Of 200,000 to 250,000 clones listed, over 70% are singletons. The sequenced sample was peripheral blood. The receptor source for this set is an older woman with acute or convalescent COVID-19.

CDR3 sequence reads: CASAGSPPYEQYV. The DNA for the CDR3 is TGTGCCAGCGCAGGGTCACCACCCTACGAGCAGTACGTC. The V gene is TRBV2, the J gene TRBJ2-7; D is perhaps TRBD1 (5 bases). The CDR3 extends over 13 amino acids. Trimming stripped 8 bases from V and 2 bases from J, with 13 bases between. Per germline, CDR1 SNHLY and CDR2 FYNNEI.

A few counts support this clone. This sequence joins TRBV18 and TRBJ2-4, with TRBD2 as a possible D gene (5 bases). The CDR3 loop spans 15 amino acids. The germline CDR1 and CDR2 sequences are KGHSH and LQKENI. Trimming stripped 3 bases from V and 5 bases from J, with 14 bases between. In nucleotides, the CDR3 is TGTGCCAGCTCACCGCGGGTCAACGAGGAAAACATTCAGTACTTC. Its translation: CASSPRVNEENIQYF.

The gene calls are TRBV10-1 and TRBJ2-3, with 9 bases matching TRBD1. J was trimmed by 11 bases and V by 4 bases; bases with no gene match: 7. This CDR3 has 13 amino acids. Per the germline V gene, CDR1 is WNHNN and CDR2 is SYGVQD (reference sequence). The CDR3, as DNA: TGCGCCAGCAGTGGAGGGACAGGGAAGATGCAGTATTTT. Translation: CASSGGTGKMQYF.

In its sample, this clone was seen a few times. The chain has TRBV6-4 and TRBJ2-7; 7 bases fit TRBD1. CDR1 is MRHNA, CDR2 SNTAGT, per germline. This CDR3 has 16 amino acids. With V trimmed by 2 bases and J by 4 bases, 11 bases remained unmatched. Here the CDR3 DNA reads TGTGCCAGCAGTGACCTCAGGGACAGCCAAAAATACGAGCAGTACGTC. Its protein is CASSDLRDSQKYEQYV.

This clone was observed a handful of times. The gene calls are TRBV5-1 and TRBJ2-5, with TRBD2 as a possible D gene (6 bases). This CDR3 is 18 amino acids long. The germline V gene encodes CDR1 SGHRS and CDR2 YFSETQ. Between the trimmed V and J ends, which lost 2 bases and 7 bases, there was a span of 27 bases. DNA of the CDR3: TGCGCCAGCAGCTTCACGGGTTCGCAGGGAGGTTTGAGTGTGACCCAGTACTTC. Its protein is CASSFTGSQGGLSVTQYF. The whole variable domain, remainder taken from reference TRBV5-1 and TRBJ2-5, is KAGVTQTPRYLIKTRGQQVTLSCSPISGHRSVSWYQQTPGQGLQFLFEYFSETQRNKGNFPGRFSGRQFSNSRSEMNVSTLELGDSALYLCASSFTGSQGGLSVTQYFGPGTRLLVL.

CDR3 in amino acids: CASSERTGGYGYTF. In DNA, the CDR3 is TGTGCCAGCAGTGAAAGGACAGGGGGCTATGGCTACACCTTC. The rearrangement joins TRBV6-1 to TRBJ1-2; 10 positions agree with TRBD1. The germline CDR1 and CDR2 sequences are MNHNS and SASEGT. The CDR3 sequence is 14 residues long. The J segment lost 4 bases and the V segment lost 2 bases, leaving 1 base of the junction unmatched.

The chain couples TRBV21-1 to TRBJ1-1. TRBV21-1 is designated a pseudogene. The length of the CDR3 is 16 residues. This CDR3 reads CASSKGGEQANTEAFF. The DNA for the CDR3 is TGTGCCAGCAGCAAAGGGGGGGAACAGGCGAACACTGAAGCTTTCTTT.

The chain has TRBV18 and TRBJ2-7; D not certain. Trimming cost V 6 bases and J 2 bases, with 8 bases left between them. CDR3 length: 12 residues. Germline assignment: CDR1 KGHSH and CDR2 LQKENI. CDR3 DNA sequence: TGTGCCAGCTCGTCACAAGCCTACGAGCAGTACTTC. This encodes CASSSQAYEQYF.

This rearrangement joins TRBV7-8 to TRBJ2-3; 10 bases map to TRBD2. Germline V gives CDR1 SGHVS, CDR2 FQNEAQ. V lost 5 bases, J lost 2 bases, and 10 bases stayed unmatched. CDR3 length equals 17 residues. As DNA, the CDR3 is TGTGCCAGCAGCGCCTCTACTAGCGGGGAATCCACAGATACGCAGTATTTT. Encoded protein: CASSASTSGESTDTQYF.

A few counts support this clone. The chain recombines TRBV7-2 with TRBJ2-1; 8 bases are a match to TRBD2. The CDR3 length is 16 residues. V shed 2 bases, J shed 7 bases, and the junction held 10 bases outside the gene matches. Germline CDR1 SGHTA, CDR2 FQGNSA. For the CDR3, the DNA is TGTGCCAGCAGCTTAACGAGGCGAGCGGGGGAAAATGAGCAGTTCTTC. This sequence encodes CASSLTRRAGENEQFF.

The J gene is TRBJ2-3, the V gene TRBV7-2, with D possibly matching TRBD2 (6 bases). The germline V and J ends were trimmed by 3 bases and 3 bases, with 13 bases remaining between them. This CDR3 is 15 amino acids long. The V gene's germline CDR1 is SGHTA and CDR2 FQGNSA. DNA for the CDR3: TGTGCCAGCAGCTTCGGGGGTCCTTTAACAGATACGCAGTATTTT. This encodes CASSFGGPLTDTQYF.

This clone was seen just once. This specimen includes other DNA sequences encoding the same CDR3. The rearrangement joins TRBV10-3 to TRBJ1-4, with D maybe TRBD1 (6 bases). V was clipped by 5 bases and J by 5 bases, with 12 bases between them. This CDR3 has 14 residues. Germline V gives CDR1 ENHRY, CDR2 SYGVKD. CDR3 bases: TGTGCCATCAGTTCCGGGACACCGAATGAAAAACTGTTTTTT. Translated, it gives CAISSGTPNEKLFF.

The chain has TRBV5-1 and TRBJ2-1, with 8 bases that match TRBD1. Unmatched junction bases numbered 6, after V lost 4 bases and J lost 6 bases. This CDR3 comprises 14 residues. Germline-derived CDR1 and CDR2 are SGHRS and YFSETQ. This CDR3 is CASSTGQVGNEQFF. CDR3 bases: TGCGCCAGCAGCACGGGACAGGTAGGCAATGAGCAGTTCTTC.

This clone showed up just a few times. The chain links TRBV7-2 to TRBJ1-6; TRBD1 matches at 9 bases. Looked up from germline, CDR1 is SGHTA and CDR2 is FQGNSA. V lost 3 bases, J lost 7 bases, and 16 bases stayed unmatched. The CDR3 covers 19 residues. CDR3 amino acids: CASSFFAGTDRGRNSPLHF. The CDR3 coding sequence is TGTGCCAGCAGCTTTTTTGCTGGGACGGACAGGGGTAGGAATTCACCCCTCCACTTT.

J is TRBJ2-7 and V is TRBV5-1; 12 positions agree with TRBD2. V lost 0 bases to trimming and J lost 3 bases; unmatched junction nucleotides: 7. This CDR3 contains 17 residues. Germline V gene sequence: CDR1 SGHRS, CDR2 YFSETQ. CDR3 sequence: CASSLARTSGGIYEQYF. In DNA form, the CDR3 reads TGCGCCAGCAGCTTGGCCAGAACTAGCGGGGGGATCTACGAGCAGTACTTC.

V and J are TRBV7-2 and TRBJ2-2, with TRBD2 identical over 8 bases. Germline CDR1 is SGHTA and CDR2 is FQGNSA. After removal of 5 bases from V and 8 bases from J, the junction contained 7 bases not matched to a gene. This CDR3 region has 14 residues. The CDR3 loop reads CASSPGGAFGELFF. CDR3 coding DNA: TGTGCCAGCAGCCCCGGGGGGGCTTTTGGGGAGCTGTTTTTT.

The gene calls are TRBV11-2 and TRBJ1-2; maybe TRBD1 (5 bases). Trimming stripped 0 bases from V and 7 bases from J, with 15 bases between. The germline gives CDR1 SGHAT, CDR2 FQNNGV. The CDR3 totals 15 residues. CDR3 sequence reads: CASSLEFRGYGGYTF. The CDR3 coding sequence is TGTGCCAGCAGCTTAGAATTTAGGGGATATGGTGGCTACACCTTC.

The J gene is TRBJ1-6, the V gene TRBV7-2; 9 bases map to TRBD1. After removal of 5 bases from V and 4 bases from J, the junction contained 3 bases not matched to a gene. Germline CDR1 and CDR2: SGHTA and FQGNSA. CDR3 length: 15 residues. The CDR3 is CASSAGQGYNSPLHF. CDR3 bases: TGTGCCAGCAGCGCAGGACAGGGGTATAATTCACCCCTCCACTTT.

The chain couples TRBV2 to TRBJ1-4; TRBD1 aligns across 7 bases. From germline, CDR1 is SNHLY and CDR2 FYNNEI. CDR3 size: 15 residues. Germline trimming cut 2 bases from V and 7 bases from J; bases unmatched to any gene: 7. The CDR3 DNA sequence: TGTGCCAGCAGTGAAAACAGGGGATGGCGTGAAAAACTGTTTTTT. This sequence encodes CASSENRGWREKLFF. The entire variable domain, with the rest obtained from reference TRBV2 and TRBJ1-4, is as follows: EPEVTQTPSHQVTQMGQEVILRCVPISNHLYFYWYRQILGQKVEFLVSFYNNEISEKSEIFDDQFSVERPDGSNFTLKIRSTKLEDSAMYFCASSENRGWREKLFFGSGTQLSVL.

The gene calls are TRBV2 and TRBJ2-5; the match to TRBD2 covers 10 bases. V lost 2 bases to trimming and J lost 6 bases; unmatched junction nucleotides: 12. This CDR3 is 17 amino acids long. Germline V gives CDR1 SNHLY, CDR2 FYNNEI. The CDR3 reads CASSEPTIAGGEKTQYF. In nucleotides, the CDR3 is TGTGCCAGCAGTGAACCCACCATAGCGGGGGGTGAAAAGACCCAGTACTTC.

The V and J genes are TRBV3-1 (or the pseudogene TRBV3-2) and TRBJ2-3; TRBD1 agrees at 7 bases. This CDR3 comprises 15 residues. The trim removed 0 bases at V and 6 bases at J, leaving 6 bases unmatched. The germline V gene has CDR1 LGHDT and CDR2 YNNKEL (reference sequence). The CDR3 here is CASSQDTVRGDTQYF. Here the CDR3 DNA reads TGTGCCAGCAGCCAAGATACCGTCAGGGGGGATACGCAGTATTTT.

The chain combines TRBV15 with TRBJ2-5; D not resolved. Looked up from germline, CDR1 is LNHNV and CDR2 is YYDKDF (reference sequence). The V gene lost 0 bases and the J gene lost 5 bases, with 4 bases spanning the gap. CDR3 length: 12 amino acids. The DNA for the CDR3 is TGTGCCACCAGCAGAGATCAGGAGACCCAGTACTTC. This codes for CATSRDQETQYF.

The chain combines TRBV6-5 with TRBJ2-5; D may be TRBD1 (5 bases). The CDR3 is 15 amino acids. Germline V lookup: CDR1 MNHEY, CDR2 SVGAGI. Trimming cost V 7 bases and J 2 bases, with 17 bases left between them. The CDR3 protein is CASTMQGGVQETQYF. DNA for the CDR3: TGTGCCAGCACCATGCAGGGTGGGGTTCAAGAGACCCAGTACTTC.

The CDR3 coding sequence is TGTGCCAGTAGTGCAACCGGGACAGCTTATCAGCCCCAGCATTTT. Translated: CASSATGTAYQPQHF. The chain carries TRBV19 and TRBJ1-5, with TRBD1 matching over 7 bases. Germline CDR1 is LNHDA and CDR2 is SQIVND (reference sequence). This CDR3 spans 15 amino acids. The trim removed 5 bases at V and 5 bases at J, leaving 9 bases unmatched.

J is TRBJ2-5 and V is TRBV19; D is ambiguous. V was shortened by 1 base and J by 4 bases, with 16 bases between the two germline ends. Germline V CDR1 and CDR2: LNHDA, SQIVND (reference sequence). The CDR3 consists of 16 residues. Here the CDR3 DNA reads TGTGCCAGTAGTATAGGACGCGGCACGCCCGGAGAGACCCAGTACTTC. Translating it yields CASSIGRGTPGETQYF. Looking up the rest from reference TRBV19 and TRBJ2-5 gives the full variable domain: DGGITQSPKYLFRKEGQNVTLSCEQNLNHDAMYWYRQDPGQGLRLIYYSQIVNDFQKGDIAEGYSVSREKKESFPLTVTSAQKNPTAFYLCASSIGRGTPGETQYFGPGTRLLVL.

The chain uses TRBV10-3 and TRBJ2-2, with a tentative D call TRBD2 (6 bases). Trimming took 2 bases from V and 0 from J, leaving 10 bases between them. The V gene's germline CDR1 is ENHRY and CDR2 SYGVKD. CDR3 length: 16 residues. This chain's CDR3 is CAISERIAANTGELFF. As DNA, the CDR3 is TGTGCCATCAGTGAGAGGATAGCGGCGAACACCGGGGAGCTGTTTTTT.

The V gene is TRBV27, the J gene TRBJ2-7, with D tentatively TRBD2 (5 bases). This CDR3 has 12 residues. Germline CDR1 and CDR2: MNHEY and SMNVEV (reference sequence). V was clipped by 6 bases and J by 0 bases, with 6 bases between them. CDR3 in amino acids: CASSRDSYEQYF. The CDR3 DNA sequence: TGTGCCAGCAGCCGGGACTCCTACGAGCAGTACTTC.

The chain has TRBV6-2 or TRBV6-3 and TRBJ2-3; 7 nucleotides align to TRBD1. V shed 0 bases and J 3 bases; nucleotides not matched to a gene: 3. Germline V gene lookup returns CDR1 MNHEY and CDR2 SVGEGT. CDR3 size: 15 residues. CDR3 sequence reads: CASSYSQGSTDTQYF. DNA for the CDR3: TGTGCCAGCAGTTACTCACAGGGGAGTACAGATACGCAGTATTTT.

This chain connects TRBV10-2 to TRBJ2-7, with D possibly being TRBD1 (6 bases). The germline V gene encodes CDR1 WSHSY and CDR2 SAAADI. This CDR3 has 14 amino acids. With 3 bases removed from V and 6 bases from J, the gap between germline ends came to 15 bases. The CDR3 loop is CASSESGALAEQYF. Here the CDR3 DNA reads TGCGCCAGCAGTGAATCAGGGGCCCTCGCCGAGCAGTACTTC.